These 29 T cell receptor beta chains originate from one sample sequenced in a study of T cell responses to AZD1222 COVID-19 vaccine. Here immunoSEQ multiplex PCR was the method, and the copy in TCRdb shows in-frame clones only, minus some. The sample yields over 100,000 clones, approximately 90% seen once. The sequencing here drew on peripheral blood, taken 28 days after the second AZD1222 dose. The receptors stem from an adult who received the AZD1222 COVID-19 vaccine.

This sequence joins TRBV7-6 and TRBJ1-2, with 10 bases fitting TRBD1. V lost 1 base and J lost 2; bases outside the gene matches: 1. The CDR3 spans 15 residues. Germline CDR1 is SGHVS and CDR2 is FNYEAQ. Here the CDR3 reads CASSLEDRGNYGYTF. The CDR3 nucleotides read TGTGCCAGCAGCTTAGAGGACAGGGGGAACTATGGCTACACCTTC.

As DNA, the CDR3 is TGCGCCAGCAGCCTGAGCGGGAGTCTAACCGGGGAGCTGTTTTTT. Translation: CASSLSGSLTGELFF. This chain uses TRBV5-1 with TRBJ2-2; 8 nucleotides line up with TRBD2. The junction had 7 bases not matched to a gene; V was cut back by 4 bases and J by 5 bases. The CDR3 consists of 15 residues. CDR1 and CDR2 from the germline V gene are SGHRS and YFSETQ.

The V call is TRBV7-8, the J call TRBJ1-5; D gene unclear. The V end was cut by 5 bases, the J end by 4 bases, with 15 bases between. Germline CDR1 SGHVS, CDR2 FQNEAQ. The length of the CDR3 is 15 residues. CDR3 residues: CASSPWGGQNQPQHF. The CDR3 DNA sequence: TGTGCCAGCAGCCCCTGGGGAGGTCAGAATCAGCCCCAGCATTTT.

The V and J genes are TRBV27 and TRBJ1-6; a weak D match, TRBD1 (6 bases). From germline, CDR1 is MNHEY and CDR2 SMNVEV (reference sequence). This CDR3 has 15 residues. V was trimmed by 5 bases and J by 6 bases, leaving 14 bases between them. This chain's CDR3 is CASSLGAPINSPLHF. CDR3 DNA: TGTGCCAGCAGTCTGGGGGCGCCCATTAATTCACCCCTCCACTTT.

Here the CDR3 DNA reads TGTGCCAGTAGTATGTGGGGGAGTAGCGAGACCCAGTACTTC. It codes for CASSMWGSSETQYF. V and J are TRBV19 and TRBJ2-5, with D perhaps matching TRBD1 or TRBD2 (5 bases each). Trimming took 3 bases from V and 5 from J, leaving 13 bases between them. The CDR3 is 14 residues long. The germline gives CDR1 LNHDA, CDR2 SQIVND (reference sequence).

The chain recombines TRBV10-3 with TRBJ1-6; D remains ambiguous. V lost 4 bases and J lost 8, with 9 bases in between. This CDR3 has 13 amino acids. CDR1 is ENHRY, CDR2 SYGVKD, per germline. The DNA of the CDR3 is TGTGCCATCAGTGGCGGTCCAGATTCACCCCTCCACTTT. Amino acids: CAISGGPDSPLHF.

This chain joins TRBV5-1 and TRBJ1-2; D call uncertain. V was shortened by 6 bases and J by 5 bases, with 17 bases between the two germline ends. The CDR3 loop spans 14 amino acids. Per germline, CDR1 SGHRS and CDR2 YFSETQ. CDR3 sequence: CASTLGMETYGYTF. CDR3 DNA sequence: TGCGCCAGCACCCTCGGTATGGAGACTTATGGCTACACCTTC. The full variable domain, completed using reference TRBV5-1 and TRBJ1-2, is KAGVTQTPRYLIKTRGQQVTLSCSPISGHRSVSWYQQTPGQGLQFLFEYFSETQRNKGNFPGRFSGRQFSNSRSEMNVSTLELGDSALYLCASTLGMETYGYTFGSGTRLTVV.

V usage is TRBV6-2 or TRBV6-3 and J usage is TRBJ2-1, with 14 bases aligning to TRBD2. CDR1 is MNHEY, CDR2 SVGEGT, per germline. V trimming: 4 bases; J trimming: 6 bases; junction bases outside the gene matches: 5. There are 16 residues in the CDR3. The CDR3 protein is CASSSTGTSGSNEQFF. CDR3 bases: TGTGCCAGCAGTTCCACCGGGACTAGCGGGAGCAATGAGCAGTTCTTC.

The rearrangement joins TRBV24-1 to TRBJ2-4; no reliable D call. CDR1 is KGHDR, CDR2 SFDVKD, per germline. The V end was cut by 3 bases, the J end by 0 bases, with 14 bases between. CDR3 length equals 17 residues. CDR3 DNA sequence: TGTGCCACCAGTGATCACGGCCTTGGTTTAGCCAAAAACATTCAGTACTTC. Protein sequence: CATSDHGLGLAKNIQYF.

This clone was seen a single time. This chain links TRBV7-9 with TRBJ2-2; D unresolved. Trimming cost V 6 bases and J 0 bases, with 5 bases left between them. The CDR3 covers 13 residues. Germline V gene sequence: CDR1 SEHNR, CDR2 FQNEAQ (reference sequence). The CDR3 here is CASRGANTGELFF. DNA for the CDR3: TGTGCCAGCAGAGGAGCGAACACCGGGGAGCTGTTTTTT.

The count of this clone is one. The rearrangement links TRBV28 to TRBJ2-4, with D hard to call. Germline values: CDR1 MDHEN, CDR2 SYDVKM. CDR3 length: 14 residues. V dropped 7 bases and J dropped 1 base, with 11 bases sitting between them. The CDR3 is CASNPVWAKNIQYF. DNA for the CDR3: TGTGCCAGCAATCCGGTCTGGGCCAAAAACATTCAGTACTTC.

This clone was recorded once. The V and J genes are TRBV6-5 and TRBJ1-2; the D gene is possibly TRBD1 (6 bases). The CDR3 spans 16 residues. V shed 0 bases and J shed 6 bases, with 17 bases lying between them. The V gene's germline CDR1 is MNHEY and CDR2 SVGAGI. The CDR3 DNA is TGTGCCAGCAGTTACTCGAACAGACCCCAGGGGAATGGCTACACCTTC. The encoded protein is CASSYSNRPQGNGYTF.

The CDR3 DNA reads TGTGCCAGCCACCAGACTAGCGGGAGGCCGGATACGCAGTATTTT. Translation: CASHQTSGRPDTQYF. The V gene is TRBV19, the J gene TRBJ2-3, with TRBD2 matching 13 bases. CDR3 size: 15 residues. Germline CDR1 reads LNHDA; CDR2 reads SQIVND (reference sequence). V lost 9 bases and J lost 6; bases outside the gene matches: 9.

The DNA for the CDR3 is TGTGCCACCCTACGAGAACAGAAACCGAACACTGAAGCTTTCTTT. Amino acid sequence: CATLREQKPNTEAFF. This sequence joins TRBV6-5 and TRBJ1-1; D gene ambiguous. Germline V lookup: CDR1 MNHEY, CDR2 SVGAGI. V lost 10 bases and J 1 base, leaving 19 bases between the germline ends. CDR3 length equals 15 residues.

The chain links TRBV9 to TRBJ1-3; D is undetermined. The CDR3 is 16 residues long. Germline V CDR1 and CDR2: SGDLS, YYNGEE. V was cut by 0 bases and J by 0 bases, with 10 bases left in between. CDR3 sequence reads: CASSVGVGNSGNTIYF. CDR3 sequence (DNA): TGTGCCAGCAGCGTAGGAGTGGGGAACTCTGGAAACACCATATATTTT.

The rearrangement uses TRBV5-1 and TRBJ2-5; perhaps TRBD1 as D (5 bases). CDR3 size: 13 residues. V shed 1 base and J shed 3 bases, with 7 bases lying between them. Germline loops: CDR1 SGHRS, CDR2 YFSETQ. The CDR3 region is CASSLRGEETQYF. DNA for the CDR3: TGCGCCAGCAGCTTGAGGGGTGAAGAGACCCAGTACTTC.

The V gene is TRBV28, the J gene TRBJ1-3; D is possibly TRBD1 (6 bases). The ends were cut back, 6 bases at V and 0 bases at J, with 9 bases in the middle. CDR3 size: 14 residues. Germline-derived CDR1 and CDR2 are MDHEN and SYDVKM. CDR3 residues: CASRDSVSGNTIYF. The CDR3 coding sequence is TGTGCCAGCAGGGACAGCGTCTCTGGAAACACCATATATTTT.

The V call is TRBV3-1 (or the pseudogene TRBV3-2), the J call TRBJ1-2; D unresolved. The CDR3 contains 14 residues. In germline, CDR1 is LGHDT, CDR2 YNNKEL (reference sequence). With 4 bases removed from V and 4 bases from J, the gap between germline ends came to 13 bases. The CDR3 coding sequence is TGTGCCAGCAGCCCACAAGGGAGAGCCTATGGCTACACCTTC. This codes for CASSPQGRAYGYTF.

This clone was observed once. The chain links TRBV21-1 to TRBJ2-7; the table calls TRBD1, which could not be checked here. TRBV21-1 is a listed pseudogene. CDR3 length: 15 amino acids. The CDR3 sequence: CASSNRPGHSYEQYF. In DNA, the CDR3 is TGTGCCAGCAGCAATCGGCCAGGGCATTCCTACGAGCAGTACTTC.

This chain joins TRBV28 and TRBJ1-5, with unresolved D. The V gene's germline CDR1 is MDHEN and CDR2 SYDVKM. The V and J ends lost 7 bases and 8 bases respectively, with 18 bases between them. The CDR3 loop spans 14 amino acids. The CDR3 coding sequence is TGTGCCAGCACCTCAGTCCATTTTGCTGAGCCCCAGCATTTT. This sequence encodes CASTSVHFAEPQHF.

The chain carries TRBV7-9 and TRBJ2-7, with 14 bases aligning to TRBD2. From germline, CDR1 is SEHNR and CDR2 FQNEAQ (reference sequence). The CDR3 sequence is 16 residues long. V shed 5 bases, J shed 4 bases, and the junction held 7 bases outside the gene matches. The CDR3, as DNA: TGTGCCAGCAGCGGGGGACTAGCGGGAGCTGGGTACGAGCAGTACTTC. Its translation: CASSGGLAGAGYEQYF.

This chain connects TRBV4-1 to TRBJ2-3, with D perhaps matching TRBD1 (6 bases). The CDR3 has 15 amino acids. V was cut by 2 bases and J by 1 base, with 10 bases left in between. Germline CDR1 is MGHRA and CDR2 is YSYEKL. DNA for the CDR3: TGCGCCAGCAGCCAACTTCCAGGGGGCACAGATACGCAGTATTTT. Translated, it gives CASSQLPGGTDTQYF.

The genes are TRBV7-9 and TRBJ2-7; D possibly corresponds to TRBD2 (5 bases). With 8 bases removed from V and 1 base from J, the gap between germline ends came to 15 bases. This CDR3 has 14 amino acids. The germline V gene has CDR1 SEHNR and CDR2 FQNEAQ (reference sequence). DNA for the CDR3: TGTGCCAGCTTAAAAGAGGGTAGGTCCTACGAGCAGTACTTC. Translation gives CASLKEGRSYEQYF.

Here the CDR3 DNA reads TGTGCCTGGAGTCGGGACACGGGCACAGATACGCAGTATTTT. This encodes CAWSRDTGTDTQYF. The J gene is TRBJ2-3, the V gene TRBV30; D possibly corresponds to TRBD1 (6 bases). From germline, CDR1 is GTSNPN and CDR2 SVGIG (reference sequence). The CDR3 is 14 residues long. Trimming removed 2 bases from V and 1 base from J, with 10 bases in between.

The CDR3, as DNA: TGTGCCAGTAGTATGACTAGCGGGAGATCCTACGAGCAGTACTTC. It specifies CASSMTSGRSYEQYF. V gene TRBV19 combines with J gene TRBJ2-7; TRBD2 matches 12 bases. This CDR3 spans 15 amino acids. Germline trimming cut 3 bases from V and 1 base from J; bases unmatched to any gene: 1. In germline, CDR1 is LNHDA, CDR2 SQIVND (reference sequence). The entire variable domain, with the rest obtained from reference TRBV19 and TRBJ2-7, is as follows: DGGITQSPKYLFRKEGQNVTLSCEQNLNHDAMYWYRQDPGQGLRLIYYSQIVNDFQKGDIAEGYSVSREKKESFPLTVTSAQKNPTAFYLCASSMTSGRSYEQYFGPGTRLTVT.

This clone was seen once. Other DNA sequences from this sample encode an identical CDR3 as well. The V and J genes are TRBV12-3 or TRBV12-4 and TRBJ1-1, with unresolved D. This CDR3 is built from 13 residues. Trimming removed 3 bases at V and 4 bases at J, with 9 bases between. For the CDR3, the DNA is TGTGCCAGCAGTTTTACGGGCGGCACTGAAGCTTTCTTT. It yields the protein CASSFTGGTEAFF.

V is TRBV19 and J is TRBJ1-1; D unclear. Trimming pared 8 bases from V and 5 bases from J, leaving 15 bases between. Germline-derived CDR1 and CDR2 are LNHDA and SQIVND (reference sequence). The CDR3 covers 13 residues. The CDR3 sequence is CASSWLGGTEAFF. DNA of the CDR3: TGTGCCAGTTCCTGGCTGGGTGGGACTGAAGCTTTCTTT.

The chain joins TRBV5-4 to TRBJ1-3, with a tentative D call TRBD1 (6 bases). The germline V gene has CDR1 SGHNT and CDR2 YYREEE (reference sequence). This CDR3 region has 14 residues. Trimming stripped 4 bases from V and 1 base from J, with 9 bases between. In DNA, the CDR3 is TGTGCCAGCAGCCCGACAGGATCTGGAAACACCATATATTTT. Residues: CASSPTGSGNTIYF.

This chain joins TRBV6-5 and TRBJ2-7; D unclear. CDR1 is MNHEY, CDR2 SVGAGI, per germline. V lost 2 bases and J 7 bases, leaving 12 bases between the germline ends. The CDR3 runs to 13 residues. Written as DNA, the CDR3 is TGTGCCAGCAGTTACACTTCGGCCAGGGAGCAGTACTTC. It is translated as CASSYTSAREQYF.